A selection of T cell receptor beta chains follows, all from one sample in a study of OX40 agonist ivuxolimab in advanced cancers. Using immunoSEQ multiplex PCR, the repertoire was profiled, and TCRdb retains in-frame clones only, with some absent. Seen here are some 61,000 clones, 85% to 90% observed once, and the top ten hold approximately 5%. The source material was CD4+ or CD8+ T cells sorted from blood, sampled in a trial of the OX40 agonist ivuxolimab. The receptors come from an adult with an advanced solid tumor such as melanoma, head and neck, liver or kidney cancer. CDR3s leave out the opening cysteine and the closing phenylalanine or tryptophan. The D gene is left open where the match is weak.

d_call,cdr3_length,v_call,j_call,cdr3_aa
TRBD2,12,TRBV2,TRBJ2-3,ASSEREGPDTQY
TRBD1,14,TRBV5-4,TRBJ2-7,ASSLGGQGIDYEQY
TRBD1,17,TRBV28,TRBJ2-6,ASSTPPRTGISGANVLT
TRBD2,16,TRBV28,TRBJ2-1,ASSLTGPGTSGSREQF
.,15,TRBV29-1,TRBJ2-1,SVEEPFTGSSYNEQF
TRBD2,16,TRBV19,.,ASSSTGLAGGTFYEQY
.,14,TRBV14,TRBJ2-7,ASSQVGTPTAYEQY
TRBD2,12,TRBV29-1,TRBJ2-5,SVDFIAGQETQY
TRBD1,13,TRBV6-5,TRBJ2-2,ASSPGQGRVGELF
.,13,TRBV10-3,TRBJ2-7,AISPGSGASYEQY
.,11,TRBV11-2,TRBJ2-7,ASSLGRVYEQY
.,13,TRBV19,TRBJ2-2,ASSPGIFGTGELF
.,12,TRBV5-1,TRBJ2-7,ASSLLAESYEQY
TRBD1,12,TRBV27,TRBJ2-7,ASSFRDRTYEQY
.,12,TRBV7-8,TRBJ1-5,ASSLVEGTQPQH
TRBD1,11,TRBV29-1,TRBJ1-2,SAIDRGDRGYT
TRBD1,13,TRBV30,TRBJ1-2,AWRNTGGFNYGYT
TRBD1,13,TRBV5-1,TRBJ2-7,ASSVRQGSSYEQY
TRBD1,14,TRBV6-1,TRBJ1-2,ASSELPGQGTFGNT
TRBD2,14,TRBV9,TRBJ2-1,ASSAQPGLPNNEQF
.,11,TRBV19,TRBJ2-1,ASSIEGWVEQF
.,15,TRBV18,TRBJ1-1,ASSPYRSGRVNTEAF
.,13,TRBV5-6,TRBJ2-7,ASRRRQANSYEQY
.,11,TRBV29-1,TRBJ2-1,SVDPNTYNEQF
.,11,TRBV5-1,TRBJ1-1,ASSEQGNTEAF
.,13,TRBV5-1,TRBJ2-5,ASSPGTGMRETQY
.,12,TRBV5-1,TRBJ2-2,ASCETGDNGELF
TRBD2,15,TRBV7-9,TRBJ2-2,ASSFRGLAGATGELF
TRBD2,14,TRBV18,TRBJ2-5,ASSPGGGGRVETQY
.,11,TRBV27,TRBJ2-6,ASSFVGANVLT
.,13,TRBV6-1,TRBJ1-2,ASSDPGTEHYGYT
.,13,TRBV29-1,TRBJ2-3,SVVVGVHSTDTQY
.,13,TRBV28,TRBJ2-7,ASSLGRLTKGEQY
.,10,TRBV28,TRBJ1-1,ASSLLGNEAF
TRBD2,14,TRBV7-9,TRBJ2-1,ASSLAGGSTYNEQF
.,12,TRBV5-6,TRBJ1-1,ASSQRGFNTEAF
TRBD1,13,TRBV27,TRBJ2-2,ASSSGQGYTGELF
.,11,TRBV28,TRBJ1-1,ASRPGGYTEAF
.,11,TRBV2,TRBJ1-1,ASSDGGGTEAF
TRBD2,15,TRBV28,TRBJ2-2,ASSLGRLARNTGELF
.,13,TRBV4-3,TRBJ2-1,ASSQDRSRNNEQF
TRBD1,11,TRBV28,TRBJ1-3,ASSGQAPDTIY
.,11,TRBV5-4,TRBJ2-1,ASSSPSYNEQF
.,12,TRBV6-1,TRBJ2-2,ASIKPADTGELF
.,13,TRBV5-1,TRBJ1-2,ASSSLNTDRYGYT
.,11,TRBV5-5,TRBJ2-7,ASSLAGTHEQY
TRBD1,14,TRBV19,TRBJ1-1,ASTDPRGRGNTEAF
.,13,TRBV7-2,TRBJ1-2,ASSSDKAGLYGYT
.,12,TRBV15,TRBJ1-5,ATRRGDGYQPQH
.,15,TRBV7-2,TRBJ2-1,ASSLKGSGSSYNEQF
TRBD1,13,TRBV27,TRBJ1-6,ASRRMTGVSSPLH
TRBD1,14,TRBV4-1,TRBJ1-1,ASSHLGGTGDNEAF
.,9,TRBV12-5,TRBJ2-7,ASGHPYEQY